This T cell receptor (beta chain) was identified during a study of cytomegalovirus exposure and HLA in healthy donors. Study-wide results and limits: Cytomegalovirus association was assigned to approximately 160 TCR beta chains. An observed cluster of highly shared sequence variants was recorded as a likely sequencing artifact.

This CDR3 region has 16 residues. The V gene lost 2 bases and the J gene lost 6 bases, with 16 bases spanning the gap. Germline V gives CDR1 SGHVS, CDR2 FQNEAQ. Comment on this clone: As yet, its antigen is unknown.

It was with 60 Vbeta and 13 Jbeta primers that the PCR ran. As handled by the study authors: There were about 80 million unique TCR beta chains by a later count, and approximately 10 million of them were shared. Clones were read by immunoSEQ multiplex PCR, and TCRdb kept only the in-frame ones, dropping some. V and J calls and clone size are copied from that table; D and trimming were computed from the DNA. Among 90,000 to 100,000 clones listed, approximately 70% were seen once. The chain combines TRBV7-8 with TRBJ1-4; D is possibly TRBD1 (5 bases). The receptor was derived from a man aged 50-59 years in good health and CMV-seronegative. The sample comprised PBMCs. The CDR3 DNA is TGTGCCAGCAGCTTACGAATCAGGGTTCGGGATGAAAAACTGTTTTTT. Its translation is CASSLRIRVRDEKLFF.